Listed below are T cell receptor beta chains from one sample, sequenced in a study of T-cell memory formation after mild COVID-19. TCRdb re-called the 5' RACE reads through MiXCR, storing one row per CDR3 protein. The table includes more than 350,000 distinct CDR3 sequences, around 21% detected once. Input material: PBMCs or a T cell subset sorted from them (not recorded which). The receptor set was obtained from an adult woman who had mild COVID-19 (a few samples of this study predate the infection). Cell type and time point are not known. Both conserved end residues are part of each CDR3. The order of the fields is V gene, J gene, D gene, clone size, CDR3 DNA, CDR3 protein. A D gene is named only where the DNA matches it firmly. Clone size, where shown, is once, few, many, or a class for clones that have expanded.

TRBV12-3/TRBV12-4	TRBJ2-3	-	-	TGTGCCAGCAGCCCCGCGGGAGATACGCAGTATTTT	CASSPAGDTQYF
TRBV25-1	TRBJ2-5	-	many	TGTGCCAGCAGTGGACAGGTGGAGACCCAGTACTTC	CASSGQVETQYF
TRBV7-2	TRBJ2-7	TRBD2	-	TGTGCCAGCAGCTTAGAGGGCGGGGGACCCTACGAGCAGTACTTC	CASSLEGGGPYEQYF
TRBV6-5	TRBJ1-1	-	few	TGTGCCAGCCGAACTACGGCTACAAACACTGAAGCTTTCTTT	CASRTTATNTEAFF
TRBV7-2	TRBJ1-2	-	-	TGTGCCAGCAGCTCGGGGGTTGGCTATGGCTACACCTTC	CASSSGVGYGYTF
TRBV7-9	TRBJ2-1	TRBD2	few	TGTGCCAGCAGCTCCGCCCGTGGACTAGCGGGTGGGGTCTCCTACAATGAGCAGTTCTTC	CASSSARGLAGGVSYNEQFF
TRBV6-5	TRBJ1-1	TRBD1	-	TGTGCCAGCAGTTACTCGATAGGTTCAGGGGGGACTGAAGCTTTCTTT	CASSYSIGSGGTEAFF
TRBV6-2/TRBV6-3	TRBJ1-2	-	-	TGTGCCAGCAGTTACTCGACCTATGGCTACACCTTC	CASSYSTYGYTF
TRBV20-1	TRBJ2-7	TRBD2	-	TGCAGTGCTAGCCCCGAGGTAGCGGGAAATTCCTACGAGCAGTACTTC	CSASPEVAGNSYEQYF
TRBV11-2	TRBJ1-2	-	few	TGTGCCAGCAGCCCGCAGGCTTATGGCTACACCTTC	CASSPQAYGYTF
TRBV6-6	TRBJ2-7	-	-	TGTGCCAGCAGTCACGACGGGGGCCCAGCCTACGAGCAGTACTTC	CASSHDGGPAYEQYF
TRBV20-1	TRBJ1-2	-	-	TGCAGTGCTCCTTATGGTGGCTACACCTTC	CSAPYGGYTF
TRBV6-2/TRBV6-3	TRBJ2-7	TRBD2	few	TGTGCCAGCAGTTACATGAGACTAGCGGGATCCGAGCAGTACTTC	CASSYMRLAGSEQYF
TRBV7-9	TRBJ2-1	-	large	TGTGCCAGCAGCCTCCTAGGAGCCGAGCAGTTCTTC	CASSLLGAEQFF
TRBV12-3/TRBV12-4	TRBJ2-7	-	-	TGTGCCAGCAGCCAGACCGAGCGGTACGAGCAGTACTTC	CASSQTERYEQYF
TRBV12-3/TRBV12-4	TRBJ1-2	-	-	TGTGCCAGCAGTTTACAGGGTGTCAATGGCTACACCTTC	CASSLQGVNGYTF
TRBV13	TRBJ2-7	-	few	TGTGCCAGCAGGCCAACGCACGACTACGAGCAGTACTTC	CASRPTHDYEQYF
TRBV7-9	TRBJ2-3	-	once	TGTGCCAGCAGCTCCAGCTTGGGGGCTAGGGATACGCAGTATTTT	CASSSSLGARDTQYF
TRBV6-5	TRBJ1-2	-	few	TGTGCCAGCAGTTATCTACGGCAGGGAGAAGGCTACACCTTC	CASSYLRQGEGYTF
TRBV5-1	TRBJ1-1	TRBD1	many	TGTGCCAGCAGTCTAGACAGGGGTAACACTGAAGCTTTCTTT	CASSLDRGNTEAFF
TRBV3-1	TRBJ2-2	TRBD2	many	TGTGCCAGCAGCCAAGTTAGTTGGCTAGCGGGGGCGAACACCGGGGAGCTGTTTTTT	CASSQVSWLAGANTGELFF
TRBV10-3	TRBJ2-7	TRBD1	few	TGTGCCATCAGTGAGTCAATTGGGACAGGCGCAGGTGAGCAGTACTTC	CAISESIGTGAGEQYF
TRBV6-5	TRBJ2-1	-	-	TGTGCCAGCAGTTACCACAGTGGATTCGATGAGCAGTTCTTC	CASSYHSGFDEQFF
TRBV4-2	TRBJ2-2	-	few	TGTGCCAGCAGCCATGCCTTTAACGGGGAGCTGTTTTTT	CASSHAFNGELFF
TRBV20-1	TRBJ2-5	TRBD2	-	TGCAGTGCCACCTCTAGCGGGAGGGCCTGGGAGACCCAGTACTTC	CSATSSGRAWETQYF
TRBV5-6	TRBJ1-1	TRBD1	-	TGTGCCAGCAGCTGGGGACAGGTCACTGAAGCTTTCTTT	CASSWGQVTEAFF
TRBV7-9	TRBJ2-1	-	many	TGTGCCAGCAGCTACAATGAGCAGTTCTTC	CASSYNEQFF
TRBV2	TRBJ2-7	-	-	TGTGCCAGCAGTGCTGGACAGTTCTCCTACGAGCAGTACTTC	CASSAGQFSYEQYF
TRBV7-9	TRBJ2-7	-	few	TGTGCCAGCAGCTTCCCAGGGACCGAGCAGTACTTC	CASSFPGTEQYF
TRBV14	TRBJ1-6	-	-	TGTGCCAGCAGCCAAGAGAACAGTTATAATTCACCCCTCCACTTT	CASSQENSYNSPLHF
TRBV7-6	TRBJ2-7	-	-	TGTGCCAGCAGCTTCTCCCCCCCCGCTGGACAGTTCTACGAGCAGTACTTC	CASSFSPPAGQFYEQYF
TRBV12-3/TRBV12-4	TRBJ2-5	TRBD1	many	TGTGCCAGCAGATCGACAGGGCAAGAGACCCAGTACTTC	CASRSTGQETQYF
TRBV2	TRBJ1-2	-	few	TGTGCCAGCAGTGAAAGGGCAATATCCTATGGCTACACCTTC	CASSERAISYGYTF
TRBV3-1	TRBJ1-5	-	few	TGTGCCAGCACTAAGGGACGGAACAATCAGCCCCAGCATTTT	CASTKGRNNQPQHF
TRBV4-1	TRBJ2-4	-	many	TGCGCCAGCAGCCAAGAGGGTGGAGGGTATGGAGCCAAAAACATTCAGTACTTC	CASSQEGGGYGAKNIQYF
TRBV7-9	TRBJ2-6	TRBD2	few	TGTGCCAGCAGCTCCCGACTAGCGGGCCGCTCTGGGGCCAACGTCCTGACTTTC	CASSSRLAGRSGANVLTF
TRBV20-1	TRBJ2-1	-	-	TGCAGTGCTACTCTTTCCCGCTCCTACAATGAGCAGTTCTTC	CSATLSRSYNEQFF
TRBV27	TRBJ2-1	-	few	TGTGCCAGCAGTTTGAGGTGGGCCCAGGGGCCCGCGTCCTACAATGAGCAGTTCTTC	CASSLRWAQGPASYNEQFF
TRBV7-6	TRBJ2-5	TRBD2	-	TGTGCCAGCAGCTTACGTGGGACTAGTAAAGAGACCCAGTACTTC	CASSLRGTSKETQYF
TRBV4-1	TRBJ1-2	TRBD1	-	TGCGCCAGCAGCCAGCGCCAGGGGGCCAACTATGGCTACACCTTC	CASSQRQGANYGYTF
TRBV5-1	TRBJ2-5	TRBD1	-	TGCGCCAGCAGCTTGGCCACGCAGGGGGCCGAGACCCAGTACTTC	CASSLATQGAETQYF
TRBV7-8	TRBJ2-5	TRBD1	few	TGTGCCAGCAGCTTAGCGAGTCCGGGACAGGGGGCTAGTCAGGTGTACCAAGAGACCCAGTACTTC	CASSLASPGQGASQVYQETQYF
TRBV4-2	TRBJ2-3	TRBD2	-	TGTGCCAGCAGCCCCGCTGGGCTAGCGGGAGGTCACACAGATACGCAGTATTTT	CASSPAGLAGGHTDTQYF
TRBV7-9	TRBJ2-7	TRBD1	few	TGTGCCAGCAGCCCGGACAGGATTGGCATCTACGAGCAGTACTTC	CASSPDRIGIYEQYF
TRBV12-3/TRBV12-4	TRBJ1-5	TRBD1	-	TGTGCCAGCACCAGGACAGGGGCCGACCAGCCCCAGCATTTT	CASTRTGADQPQHF
TRBV30	TRBJ2-1	TRBD2	many	TGTGCCTGGAGTGTATATCCTAGCGGGAGGGATGAGCAGTTCTTC	CAWSVYPSGRDEQFF
TRBV4-1	TRBJ2-7	TRBD1	few	TGCGCCAGCAGCCCGACAGGGGCTAGCTCCTACGAGCAGTACTTC	CASSPTGASSYEQYF
TRBV5-1	TRBJ2-1	-	few	TGCGCCAGCAGCTTGGGGACTGAGCAGTTCTTC	CASSLGTEQFF
TRBV4-2	TRBJ2-7	TRBD2	few	TGTGCCAGCAGCCATGGGACTAGCGGCCTTCTCCCCTACGAGCAGTACTTC	CASSHGTSGLLPYEQYF
TRBV7-9	TRBJ1-2	TRBD1	-	TGTGCCAGCAGCAAGACAGGGGGCGACTATGGCTACACCTTC	CASSKTGGDYGYTF